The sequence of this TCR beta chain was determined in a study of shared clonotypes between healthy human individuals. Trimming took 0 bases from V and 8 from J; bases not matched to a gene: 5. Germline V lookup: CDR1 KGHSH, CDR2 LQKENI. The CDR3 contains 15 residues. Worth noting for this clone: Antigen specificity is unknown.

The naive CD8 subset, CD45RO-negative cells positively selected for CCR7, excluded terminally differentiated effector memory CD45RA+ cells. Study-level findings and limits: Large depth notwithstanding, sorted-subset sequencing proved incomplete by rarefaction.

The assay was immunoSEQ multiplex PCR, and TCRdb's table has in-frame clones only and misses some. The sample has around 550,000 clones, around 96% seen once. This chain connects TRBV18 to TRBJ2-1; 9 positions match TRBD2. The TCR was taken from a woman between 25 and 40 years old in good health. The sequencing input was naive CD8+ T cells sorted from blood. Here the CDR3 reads CASSPPASGKDEQFF. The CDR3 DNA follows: TGTGCCAGCTCACCACCGGCTAGCGGGAAGGATGAGCAGTTCTTC.